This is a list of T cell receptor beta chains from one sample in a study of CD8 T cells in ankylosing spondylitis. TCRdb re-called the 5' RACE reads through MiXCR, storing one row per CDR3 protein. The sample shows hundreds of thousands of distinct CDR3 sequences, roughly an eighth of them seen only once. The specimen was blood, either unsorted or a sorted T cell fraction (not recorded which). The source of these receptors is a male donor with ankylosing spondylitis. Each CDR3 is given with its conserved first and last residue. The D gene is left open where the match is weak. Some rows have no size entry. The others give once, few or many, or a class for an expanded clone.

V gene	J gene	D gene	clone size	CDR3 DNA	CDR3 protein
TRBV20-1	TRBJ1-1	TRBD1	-	TGCAGTGCCACAGGGGGCTGGAACACTGAAGCTTTCTTT	CSATGGWNTEAFF
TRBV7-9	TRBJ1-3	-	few	TGTGCCAGCAGCTTAGCTGGGCTGAACTCTGGAAACACCATATATTTT	CASSLAGLNSGNTIYF
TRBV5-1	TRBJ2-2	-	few	TGCGCCAGCAGCTTGCGGCCGGGATTTACCCTAAACACCGGGGAGCTGTTTTTT	CASSLRPGFTLNTGELFF
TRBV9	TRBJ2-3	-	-	TGTGCCAGCACTAAACGACATCTGAGTGATGATACGCAGTATTTT	CASTKRHLSDDTQYF
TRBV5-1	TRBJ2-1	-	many	TGCGCCAGCACCCAAACAGGGAACTCCTACAATGAGCAGTTCTTC	CASTQTGNSYNEQFF
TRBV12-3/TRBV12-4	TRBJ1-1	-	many	TGTGCCAGCAGTGAACAAAGGAACACTGAAGCTTTCTTT	CASSEQRNTEAFF
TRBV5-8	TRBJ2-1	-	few	TGTGCCAGCAGCTTGGAGGTTACGGTCGATGAGCAGTTCTTC	CASSLEVTVDEQFF
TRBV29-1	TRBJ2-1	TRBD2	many	TGCAGCTTCTATTTAGCGGGAGGGGGGGAGCAGTTCTTC	CSFYLAGGGEQFF
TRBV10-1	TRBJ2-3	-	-	TGCGCCAGCAGTGAGAGCGCTGAAGGGCAGTATTTT	CASSESAEGQYF
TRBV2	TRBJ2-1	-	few	TGTGCCAGCAGTGGCGGGCCAAATGAGCAGTTCTTC	CASSGGPNEQFF
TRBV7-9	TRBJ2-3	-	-	TGTGCCAGCAGCAAAACAAGCACAGATACGCAGTATTTT	CASSKTSTDTQYF
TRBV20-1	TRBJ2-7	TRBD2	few	TGCAGTGCTAGAGAGGACCGATGGCGGGAGGGAACCCACGAGCAGTACTTC	CSAREDRWREGTHEQYF
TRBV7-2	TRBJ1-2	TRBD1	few	TGTGCCAGCAGCAAAGGGACAGTAAACTATGGCTACACCTTC	CASSKGTVNYGYTF
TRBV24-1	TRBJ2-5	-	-	TGTGCCACCAGCCGGGGTACCCAAGAGACCCAGTACTTC	CATSRGTQETQYF
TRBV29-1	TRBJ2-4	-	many	TGCAGCATCAAAGAGGGGGGCATTCAGTACTTC	CSIKEGGIQYF
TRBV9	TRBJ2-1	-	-	TGTGCCAGCAGCGGGCGGGCATCTAGGGACAATGAGCAGTTCTTC	CASSGRASRDNEQFF
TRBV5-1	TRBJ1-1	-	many	TGCGCCAGCAGCTTGGTTATGGGGGAAAACACTGAAGCTTTCTTT	CASSLVMGENTEAFF
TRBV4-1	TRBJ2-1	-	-	TGCGCCAGCAGCCAAGGGCTAGCGCCAGGGGGGACCTACAATGAGCAGTTCTTC	CASSQGLAPGGTYNEQFF
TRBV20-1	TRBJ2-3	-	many	TGCAGTGCCAGCTTGGCGGGTGGAAGCACAGATACGCAGTATTTT	CSASLAGGSTDTQYF
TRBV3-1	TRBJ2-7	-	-	TGTGCCAGCAGCCAAGATGCGAGCTCCTACGAGCAGTACTTC	CASSQDASSYEQYF
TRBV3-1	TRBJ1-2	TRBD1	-	TGTGCCAGCAGAGGGACAGTCTATGGCTACACCTTC	CASRGTVYGYTF
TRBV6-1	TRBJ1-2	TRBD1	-	TGTGCCAGCAGTGAAGAGATAGTGACAGGGCGACGACGGGGCTACACCTTC	CASSEEIVTGRRRGYTF
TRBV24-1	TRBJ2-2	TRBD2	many	TGTGCCACCACCCCCAACGGGAGGAGAACCGGGGAGCTGTTTTTT	CATTPNGRRTGELFF
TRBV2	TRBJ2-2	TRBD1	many	TGTGCCAGCAGCAGAGGACAGGGTACCGGGGAGCTGTTTTTT	CASSRGQGTGELFF
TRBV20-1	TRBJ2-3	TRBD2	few	TGCAGTGGGGCGGGACTAGCGGGAGATTCGTTAAATACGCAGTATTTT	CSGAGLAGDSLNTQYF
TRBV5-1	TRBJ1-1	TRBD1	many	TGCGCCAGCAGCTTGGTGGGGACAGGGTTTCCGGACACTGAAGCTTTCTTT	CASSLVGTGFPDTEAFF
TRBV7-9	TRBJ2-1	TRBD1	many	TGTGCCAGCAGCATTGGGACAGGGGCGTTCGATGAGCAGTTCTTC	CASSIGTGAFDEQFF
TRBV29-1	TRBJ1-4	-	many	TGCAGCGTAGGGGTGACAGGCGCCTCCAGGAATGAAAAACTGTTTTTT	CSVGVTGASRNEKLFF
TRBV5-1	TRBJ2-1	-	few	TGCGCCAGCAGCTTGGAAGTCTCAAGCTCCTACAATGAGCAGTTCTTC	CASSLEVSSSYNEQFF
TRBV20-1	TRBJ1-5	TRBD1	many	TGCAGCGGAGGACAGGGAGGCAATCAGCCCCAGCATTTT	CSGGQGGNQPQHF
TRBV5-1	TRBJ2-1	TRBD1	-	TGCGCCAGCAGCCCCACAGGGGGCGAGTCCAATGAGCAGTTCTTC	CASSPTGGESNEQFF
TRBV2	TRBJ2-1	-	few	TGTGCCAGCACCGCGAATGGGATTAAGGACAATGAGCAGTTCTTC	CASTANGIKDNEQFF
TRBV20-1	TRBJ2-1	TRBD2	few	TGCAGTGCGGGAGGACTAGCGGGAAGGGAGGAGCAGTTCTTC	CSAGGLAGREEQFF
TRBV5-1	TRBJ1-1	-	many	TGCGCCAGCAGCTCACAGGGTTGGACTGAAGCTTTCTTT	CASSSQGWTEAFF
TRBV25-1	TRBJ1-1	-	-	TGTGCCAGCAGTGTGTGGGGTGGAATCACTGAAGCTTTCTTT	CASSVWGGITEAFF
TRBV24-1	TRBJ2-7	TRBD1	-	TGTGCCACCAGTACGGGACAGGGGGTTGCCTACGAGCAGTACTTC	CATSTGQGVAYEQYF
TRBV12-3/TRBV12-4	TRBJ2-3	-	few	TGTGCCAGCAGTGCCTGGCGTTTGACAGATACGCAGTATTTT	CASSAWRLTDTQYF
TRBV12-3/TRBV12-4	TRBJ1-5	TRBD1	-	TGTGCCAGCATCGGGACAGGGGGCGGCAATCAGCCCCAGCATTTT	CASIGTGGGNQPQHF
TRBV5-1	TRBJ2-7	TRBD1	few	TGCGCCAGCAGCGACTCCGGGACAGGACCTTACGAGCAGTACTTC	CASSDSGTGPYEQYF
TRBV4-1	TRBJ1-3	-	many	TGCGCCAGCAGCCAAGATCCCGGGGGGAACACCATATATTTT	CASSQDPGGNTIYF
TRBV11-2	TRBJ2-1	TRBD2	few	TGTGCCAGCAGCTCAAGATTCCTAGCGGGAGCTTGGTACAATGAGCAGTTCTTC	CASSSRFLAGAWYNEQFF
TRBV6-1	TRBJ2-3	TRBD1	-	TGTGCCAGCAGCTCCGGGACAGGGGTAGATACGCAGTATTTT	CASSSGTGVDTQYF
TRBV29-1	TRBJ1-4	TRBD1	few	TGCAGCGGCGGGGAGGGGGCCGACGAAAAACTGTTTTTT	CSGGEGADEKLFF
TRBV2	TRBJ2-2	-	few	TGTGCCAGCAGAGCCACCGGGGAGCTGTTTTTT	CASRATGELFF
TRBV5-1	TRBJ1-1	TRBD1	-	TGCGCCAGCAGCTTGGTGACAGGGCTCACTGAAGCTTTCTTT	CASSLVTGLTEAFF
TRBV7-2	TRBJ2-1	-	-	TGTGCCAGCAGCCCAAAGGCAGGGGCCCTACCCTACAATGAGCAGTTCTTC	CASSPKAGALPYNEQFF
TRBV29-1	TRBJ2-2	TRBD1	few	TGCAGCGTTCGCCCGGGACAGGGAACGCCCGGGGAGCTGTTTTTT	CSVRPGQGTPGELFF